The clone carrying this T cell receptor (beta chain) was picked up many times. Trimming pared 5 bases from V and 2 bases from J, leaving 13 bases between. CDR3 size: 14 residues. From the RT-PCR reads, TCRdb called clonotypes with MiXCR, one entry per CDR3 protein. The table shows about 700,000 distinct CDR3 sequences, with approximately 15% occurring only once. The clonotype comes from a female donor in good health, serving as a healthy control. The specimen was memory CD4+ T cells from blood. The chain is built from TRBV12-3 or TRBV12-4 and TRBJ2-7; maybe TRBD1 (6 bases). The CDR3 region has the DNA TGTGCCAGCAGTGCCCACCGGGACACCTACGAGCAGTACTTC. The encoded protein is CASSAHRDTYEQYF.